A single sample gave rise to the 23 T cell receptor beta chains below, sequenced in a study of blood T cell repertoires in COVID-19. TCRdb's table, derived via immunoSEQ multiplex PCR, lists solely in-frame clones and lacks some. The table lists about 180,000 clones, approximately 88% of them singletons. Sequenced input: peripheral blood. All receptors come from a woman in her twenties or thirties with acute or convalescent COVID-19.

The gene calls are TRBV28 and TRBJ2-1; TRBD1 is a possible D gene (5 bases). Germline V lookup: CDR1 MDHEN, CDR2 SYDVKM. V shed 6 bases and J shed 5 bases, with 11 bases lying between them. The CDR3 has 13 amino acids. The CDR3 here is CASRLDTHNEQFF. CDR3 bases: TGTGCCAGCAGGCTGGACACCCACAATGAGCAGTTCTTC.

The J gene is TRBJ1-1, the V gene TRBV6-5; tentatively, D is TRBD1 (5 bases). Trimming removed 8 bases at V and 3 bases at J, with 13 bases between. Germline V gene data show CDR1 as MNHEY and CDR2 as SVGAGI. The length of the CDR3 is 13 residues. The CDR3 here is CASGPDIDTEAFF. The CDR3 bases are TGTGCCAGCGGCCCGGACATCGACACTGAAGCTTTCTTT.

The gene calls are TRBV7-9 and TRBJ1-1, with D tentatively TRBD1 (6 bases). Germline V gene sequence: CDR1 SEHNR, CDR2 FQNEAQ (reference sequence). This CDR3 is built from 15 residues. Trimming left V 2 bases short and J 1 base short, with 11 bases between. The CDR3 nucleotides are TGTGCCAGCAGCTTACGAGGGGGAACGAACACTGAAGCTTTCTTT. Protein: CASSLRGGTNTEAFF.

The table lists this clone with a count of one. The rearrangement uses TRBV5-8 and TRBJ2-5; D is possibly TRBD1 (6 bases). The CDR3 is 14 residues long. The V end was cut by 9 bases, the J end by 5 bases, with 20 bases between. Germline loops: CDR1 SGHTS, CDR2 YDEGEE. This chain's CDR3 is CATEDENRAETQYF. Here the CDR3 DNA reads TGTGCCACCGAGGATGAGAACAGGGCTGAGACCCAGTACTTC.

The J gene is TRBJ2-1, the V gene TRBV28; 8 bases are a match to TRBD2. V lost 2 bases and J lost 8; bases outside the gene matches: 5. This CDR3 region has 14 residues. The germline V gene has CDR1 MDHEN and CDR2 SYDVKM. The CDR3 loop is CASSLQGLGDEQFF. Here the CDR3 DNA reads TGTGCCAGCAGTTTACAGGGACTAGGAGATGAGCAGTTCTTC.

The chain joins TRBV6-6 to TRBJ1-2; D not resolved. Trimming shortened V by 6 bases and J by 3 bases, and 11 bases separated the two germline ends. The CDR3 covers 13 residues. Germline V CDR1 and CDR2: MNHNY, SVGAGI (reference sequence). The CDR3 spells CASRNTVDYGYTF. CDR3 coding DNA: TGTGCCAGCAGGAATACAGTGGACTATGGCTACACCTTC.

The chain couples TRBV14 to TRBJ2-7; no reliable D call. V lost 1 base and J lost 3, with 7 bases in between. The CDR3 runs to 13 residues. Germline assignment: CDR1 SGHDN and CDR2 FVKESK. CDR3 region: CASSQARLYEQYF. The DNA for the CDR3 is TGTGCCAGCAGCCAAGCCCGTCTCTACGAGCAGTACTTC.

The CDR3 DNA is TGCAGCGGGGTACAGGGTCAGAGCACTGAAGCTTTCTTT. Translated: CSGVQGQSTEAFF. The J gene is TRBJ1-1, the V gene TRBV29-1, with a possible D match to TRBD1 (6 bases). This CDR3 has 13 amino acids. Germline values: CDR1 SQVTM, CDR2 ANQGSEA. Trimming cost V 7 bases and J 4 bases, with 16 bases left between them. The whole variable domain, filled in from reference TRBV29-1 and TRBJ1-1, reads SAVISQKPSRDICQRGTSLTIQCQVDSQVTMMFWYRQQPGQSLTLIATANQGSEATYESGFVIDKFPISRPNLTFSTLTVSNMSPEDSSIYLCSGVQGQSTEAFFGQGTRLTVV.

This sequence joins TRBV5-1 and TRBJ2-1; TRBD2 aligns across 13 bases. Per germline, CDR1 SGHRS and CDR2 YFSETQ. V dropped 3 bases and J dropped 4; count of bases not matched to a gene: 7. The CDR3 length is 17 residues. Here the CDR3 reads CASSSGLAGELYNEQFF. The CDR3 DNA sequence: TGCGCCAGCAGCTCCGGACTAGCGGGAGAATTATACAATGAGCAGTTCTTC.

The V and J genes are TRBV10-3 and TRBJ1-4; D possibly corresponds to TRBD1 (5 bases). Germline V gives CDR1 ENHRY, CDR2 SYGVKD. V shed 10 bases and J shed 3 bases, with 12 bases lying between them. The CDR3 consists of 13 residues. The CDR3 DNA is TGTGCCACCAACAGGAGCCCTAATGAAAAACTGTTTTTT. Its protein is CATNRSPNEKLFF.

This chain links TRBV5-4 with TRBJ2-7, with D possibly TRBD2 on 5 matching bases. This CDR3 is built from 14 residues. V shed 2 bases and J shed 2 bases, with 11 bases lying between them. CDR1 and CDR2 from the germline V gene are SGHNT and YYREEE (reference sequence). The CDR3 DNA follows: TGTGCCAGCAGCTTAACCGTCGGGGCCTACGAGCAGTACTTC. Its protein product is CASSLTVGAYEQYF.

The genes are TRBV3-1 (or the pseudogene TRBV3-2) and TRBJ2-7; D is perhaps TRBD2 (5 bases). Germline-derived CDR1 and CDR2 are LGHDT and YNNKEL (reference sequence). The length of the CDR3 is 13 residues. V was shortened by 4 bases and J by 10 bases, with 17 bases between the two germline ends. CDR3 DNA: TGTGCCAGCAGCCTAGTTGGGAGCGAAGGTCAGTACTTC. Amino acids: CASSLVGSEGQYF.

The chain links TRBV4-1 to TRBJ1-2; 9 bases fit TRBD1. CDR3 length: 14 residues. V lost 4 bases and J lost 3; bases outside the gene matches: 3. The germline V gene encodes CDR1 MGHRA and CDR2 YSYEKL. This CDR3 reads CASSPRQGDYGYTF. DNA of the CDR3: TGCGCCAGCAGCCCTCGACAGGGGGACTATGGCTACACCTTC.

The V gene is TRBV6-2 or TRBV6-3, the J gene TRBJ1-5; D gene uncertain. The CDR3 covers 14 residues. CDR1 is MNHEY and CDR2 is SVGEGT in the germline V gene. Trimming shortened V by 2 bases and J by 4 bases, and 9 bases separated the two germline ends. DNA of the CDR3: TGTGCCAGCAGTTACGGTGGGAGAAATCAGCCCCAGCATTTT. This codes for CASSYGGRNQPQHF.

This clone has a handful of counts. The J gene is TRBJ2-7, the V gene TRBV3-1 (or the pseudogene TRBV3-2); D is ambiguous. The CDR3 sequence is 13 residues long. Per the germline V gene, CDR1 is LGHDT and CDR2 is YNNKEL (reference sequence). Trimming took 1 base from V and 3 from J, leaving 7 bases between them. The CDR3 spells CASSQAHGYEQYF. Written as DNA, the CDR3 is TGTGCCAGCAGCCAAGCGCACGGCTACGAGCAGTACTTC.

CDR3 nucleotides: TGCGCCAGCAGCTTGGCCCGGAGCGGAAGCTCCTACAATGAGCAGTTCTTC. As protein: CASSLARSGSSYNEQFF. This chain links TRBV5-1 with TRBJ2-1; weak D call: TRBD2 (5 bases). CDR1 is SGHRS and CDR2 is YFSETQ in the germline V gene. This CDR3 is 17 amino acids long. Trimming took 0 bases from V and 0 from J, leaving 13 bases between them.

The chain couples TRBV3-1 (or the pseudogene TRBV3-2) to TRBJ1-4; D gene ambiguous. The CDR3 has 15 residues. Germline V lookup: CDR1 LGHDT, CDR2 YNNKEL (reference sequence). The V gene lost 4 bases and the J gene lost 7 bases, with 16 bases spanning the gap. As DNA, the CDR3 is TGTGCCAGCAGCCTGCGAGGGCAGCCCCGTGAAAAACTGTTTTTT. Protein product: CASSLRGQPREKLFF.

The V and J genes are TRBV28 and TRBJ1-6, with D perhaps TRBD1 (6 bases). V was shortened by 8 bases and J by 9 bases, with 14 bases between the two germline ends. The CDR3 runs to 13 residues. Per germline, CDR1 MDHEN and CDR2 SYDVKM. The CDR3 DNA sequence: TGTGCCAGCCGGCGCCAACAGGGTTCACCCCTCCACTTT. This sequence encodes CASRRQQGSPLHF.

The chain couples TRBV4-1 to TRBJ1-4; D might be TRBD1 (5 bases). Trimming pared 7 bases from V and 8 bases from J, leaving 11 bases between. Germline values: CDR1 MGHRA, CDR2 YSYEKL. The CDR3 has 12 residues. The CDR3: CASNPGGEKLFF. The CDR3, as DNA: TGCGCCAGCAACCCGGGGGGAGAAAAACTGTTTTTT.

This chain connects TRBV7-9 to TRBJ1-4, with 8 bases identical to TRBD1. The V and J ends lost 1 base and 6 bases, in that order; junction bases with no gene match: 4. Germline CDR1 and CDR2: SEHNR and FQNEAQ (reference sequence). The CDR3 covers 15 residues. The CDR3 reads CASSLGTGIDEKLFF. DNA for the CDR3: TGTGCCAGCAGCTTAGGGACAGGGATTGATGAAAAACTGTTTTTT.

This chain uses TRBV6-5 with TRBJ2-5; no reliable D call. The V and J ends lost 6 bases and 7 bases respectively, with 9 bases between them. CDR1 is MNHEY and CDR2 is SVGAGI in the germline V gene. CDR3 length: 11 amino acids. The CDR3 is CASRPTRTQYF. The CDR3 DNA is TGTGCCAGCAGACCCACGAGGACCCAGTACTTC.

CDR3 in DNA: TGTGCCAGCAGTTTGGGGCGAGATGAAAAACTGTTTTTT. Its translation: CASSLGRDEKLFF. The chain is built from TRBV28 and TRBJ1-4, with a weak D call TRBD1 (5 bases). Germline CDR1 and CDR2: MDHEN and SYDVKM. Trimming removed 3 bases at V and 6 bases at J, with 8 bases between. This CDR3 comprises 13 residues. The whole variable domain, filled in from reference TRBV28 and TRBJ1-4, reads DVKVTQSSRYLVKRTGEKVFLECVQDMDHENMFWYRQDPGLGLRLIYFSYDVKMKEKGDIPEGYSVSREKKERFSLILESASTNQTSMYLCASSLGRDEKLFFGSGTQLSVL.

V usage is TRBV5-1 and J usage is TRBJ2-3; maybe TRBD1 (6 bases). Trimming removed 0 bases from V and 1 base from J, with 9 bases in between. Germline V gene sequence: CDR1 SGHRS, CDR2 YFSETQ. This CDR3 has 15 residues. The CDR3 DNA is TGCGCCAGCAGCTTGGAGACAGGCCGCACAGATACGCAGTATTTT. Its protein is CASSLETGRTDTQYF. The variable domain in full, with the rest retrieved from reference TRBV5-1 and TRBJ2-3, is KAGVTQTPRYLIKTRGQQVTLSCSPISGHRSVSWYQQTPGQGLQFLFEYFSETQRNKGNFPGRFSGRQFSNSRSEMNVSTLELGDSALYLCASSLETGRTDTQYFGPGTRLTVL.